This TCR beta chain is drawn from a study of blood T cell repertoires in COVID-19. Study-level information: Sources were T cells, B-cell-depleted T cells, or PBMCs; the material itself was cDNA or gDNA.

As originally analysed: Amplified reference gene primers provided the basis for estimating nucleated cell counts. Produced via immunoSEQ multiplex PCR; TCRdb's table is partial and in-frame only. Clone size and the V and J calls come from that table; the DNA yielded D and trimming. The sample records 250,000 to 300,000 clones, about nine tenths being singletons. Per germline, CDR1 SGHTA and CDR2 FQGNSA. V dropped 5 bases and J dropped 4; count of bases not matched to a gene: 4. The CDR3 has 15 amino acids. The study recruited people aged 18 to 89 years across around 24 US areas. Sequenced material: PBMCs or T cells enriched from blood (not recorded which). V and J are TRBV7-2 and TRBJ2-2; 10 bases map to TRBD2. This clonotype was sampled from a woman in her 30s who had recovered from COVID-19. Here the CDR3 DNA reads TGTGCCAGCAGCCCTAGCGGGAGTACCACCGGGGAGCTGTTTTTT. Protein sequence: CASSPSGSTTGELFF.